Listed here are 3 T cell receptor beta chains from one sample, sequenced in a study of T cell repertoires in cytomegalovirus infection. No antigens are known for them. From the reads, TCRdb called clonotypes with MiXCR, one entry per CDR3 protein. The sample holds roughly 990,000 distinct CDR3 sequences, about a third seen once. Source: cultured CD8+ T cells from PBMCs, taken from culture after CMV antigen stimulation. These receptors all stem from a human donor in good health (CMV status not recorded). Some clones in this sample may be carry-over from other donors' samples.

This clonotype has a handful of counts. The chain employs TRBV11-2 and TRBJ2-3; perhaps TRBD1 as D (5 bases). This CDR3 comprises 16 residues. V gave up 5 bases and J gave up 3 bases, with 18 bases separating them. Per germline, CDR1 SGHAT and CDR2 FQNNGV. The CDR3 DNA reads TGTGCCAGCAGCGCAGGGTGGGGCGTGGGTACAGATACGCAGTATTTT. This translates into CASSAGWGVGTDTQYF.

This sequence joins TRBV3-1 and TRBJ1-1, with D unresolved. V dropped 1 base and J dropped 12 bases, with 15 bases sitting between them. In germline, CDR1 is LGHDT, CDR2 YNNKEL (reference sequence). The CDR3 sequence is 13 residues long. The CDR3: CASSQGGPPGTFF. As DNA, the CDR3 is TGTGCCAGCAGCCAAGGGGGTCCCCCTGGAACTTTCTTT.

This clonotype was seen a handful of times. The chain couples TRBV2 to TRBJ2-5, with D perhaps being TRBD1 or TRBD2 (5 bases each). The CDR3 sequence is 14 residues long. CDR1 and CDR2 (germline): SNHLY, FYNNEI. Trimming left V 6 bases short and J 5 bases short, with 16 bases between. CDR3 sequence: CASRDPGAYETQYF. The DNA for the CDR3 is TGTGCCAGCAGGGACCCCGGGGCGTACGAGACCCAGTACTTC.